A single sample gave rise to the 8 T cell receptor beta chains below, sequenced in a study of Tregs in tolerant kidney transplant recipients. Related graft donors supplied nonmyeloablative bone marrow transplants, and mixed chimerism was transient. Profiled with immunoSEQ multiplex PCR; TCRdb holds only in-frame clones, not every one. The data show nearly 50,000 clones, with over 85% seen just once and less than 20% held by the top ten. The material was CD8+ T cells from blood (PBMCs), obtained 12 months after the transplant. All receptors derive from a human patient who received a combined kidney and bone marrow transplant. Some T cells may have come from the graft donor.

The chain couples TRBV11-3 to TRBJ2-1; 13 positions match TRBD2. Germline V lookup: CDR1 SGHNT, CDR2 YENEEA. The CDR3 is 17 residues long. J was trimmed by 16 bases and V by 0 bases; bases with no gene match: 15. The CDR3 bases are TGTGCCAGCAGCTTAGATCCGGGACTAGCGGGACCCGGGCGTGTTTTCTTC. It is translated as CASSLDPGLAGPGRVFF.

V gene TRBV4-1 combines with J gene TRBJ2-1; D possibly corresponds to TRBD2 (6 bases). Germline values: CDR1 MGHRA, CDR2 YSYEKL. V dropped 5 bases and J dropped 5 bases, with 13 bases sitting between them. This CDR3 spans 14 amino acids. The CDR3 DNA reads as TGCGCCAGCAGCTTACTAGCCGACGACAATGAGCAGTTCTTC. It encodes CASSLLADDNEQFF.

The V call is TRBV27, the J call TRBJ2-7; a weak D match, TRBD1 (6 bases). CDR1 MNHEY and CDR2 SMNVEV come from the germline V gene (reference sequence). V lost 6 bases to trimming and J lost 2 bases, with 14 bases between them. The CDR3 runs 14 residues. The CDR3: CASSPGTRPYEQYF. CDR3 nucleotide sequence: TGTGCCAGCAGCCCCGGGACACGTCCCTACGAGCAGTACTTC.

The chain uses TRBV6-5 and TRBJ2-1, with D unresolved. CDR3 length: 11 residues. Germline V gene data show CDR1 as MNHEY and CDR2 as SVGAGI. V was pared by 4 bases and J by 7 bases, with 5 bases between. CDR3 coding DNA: TGTGCCAGCAGTTCGAGTAATGAGCAGTTCTTC. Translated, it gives CASSSSNEQFF.

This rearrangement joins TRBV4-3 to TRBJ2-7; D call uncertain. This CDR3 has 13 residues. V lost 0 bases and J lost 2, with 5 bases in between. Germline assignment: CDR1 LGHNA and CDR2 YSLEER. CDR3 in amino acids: CASSQDRTYEQYF. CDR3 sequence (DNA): TGCGCCAGCAGCCAAGACAGAACCTACGAGCAGTACTTC.

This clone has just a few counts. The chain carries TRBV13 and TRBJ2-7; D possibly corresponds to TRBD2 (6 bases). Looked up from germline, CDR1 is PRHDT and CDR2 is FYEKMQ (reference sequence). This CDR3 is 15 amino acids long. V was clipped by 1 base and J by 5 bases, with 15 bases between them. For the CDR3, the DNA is TGTGCCAGCAGCTTAGCGGGAGAGGCGGCACACGAGCAGTACTTC. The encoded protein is CASSLAGEAAHEQYF.

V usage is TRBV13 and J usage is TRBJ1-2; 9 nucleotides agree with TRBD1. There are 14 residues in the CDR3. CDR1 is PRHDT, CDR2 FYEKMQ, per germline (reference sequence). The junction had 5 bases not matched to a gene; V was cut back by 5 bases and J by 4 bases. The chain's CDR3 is CASSPGQGGYGYTF. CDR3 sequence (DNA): TGTGCCAGCAGCCCGGGACAGGGCGGCTATGGCTACACCTTC.

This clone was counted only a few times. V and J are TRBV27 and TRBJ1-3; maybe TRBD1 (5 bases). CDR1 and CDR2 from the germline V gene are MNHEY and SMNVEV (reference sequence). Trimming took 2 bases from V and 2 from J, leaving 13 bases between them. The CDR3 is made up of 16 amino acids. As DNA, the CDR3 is TGTGCCAGCAGTTTACGGACACCCTGGACTGGAAACACCATATATTTT. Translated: CASSLRTPWTGNTIYF.